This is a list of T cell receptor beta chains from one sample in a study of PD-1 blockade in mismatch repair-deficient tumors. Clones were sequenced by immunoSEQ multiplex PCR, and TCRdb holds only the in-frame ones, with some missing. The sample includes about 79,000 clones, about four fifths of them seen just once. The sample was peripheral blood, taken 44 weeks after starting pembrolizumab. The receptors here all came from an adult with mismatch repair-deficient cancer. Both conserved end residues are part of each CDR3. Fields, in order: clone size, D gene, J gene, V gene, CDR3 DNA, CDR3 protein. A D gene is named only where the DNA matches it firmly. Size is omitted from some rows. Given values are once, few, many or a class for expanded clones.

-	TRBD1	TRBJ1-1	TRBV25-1	TGTGCCAGCAGTGTTCCGGGACAGCACACTGAAGCTTTCTTT	CASSVPGQHTEAFF
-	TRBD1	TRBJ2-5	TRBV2	TGTGCCAGCAGTACCGGGACAGGGAAAGAGACCCAGTACTTC	CASSTGTGKETQYF
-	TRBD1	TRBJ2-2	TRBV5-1	TGCGCCAGCAGCTTGAAAACAGGGGACACCGGGGAGCTGTTTTTT	CASSLKTGDTGELFF
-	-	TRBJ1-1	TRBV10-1	TGCGCCAGCAAAGGGAGCAGGGATGGCACTGAAGCTTTCTTT	CASKGSRDGTEAFF
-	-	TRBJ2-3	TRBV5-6	TGTGCCAGCAGCTTGGCTCTAGTAACAGATACGCAGTATTTT	CASSLALVTDTQYF
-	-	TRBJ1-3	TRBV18	TGTGCCAGCTCACCCCAGAGAGAGTTCTCTGGAAACACCATATATTTT	CASSPQREFSGNTIYF
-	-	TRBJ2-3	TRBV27	TGTGCCAGCAGTCCAAACGGGAGAGCGTCAGATACGCAGTATTTT	CASSPNGRASDTQYF
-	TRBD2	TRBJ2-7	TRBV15	TGTGCCACCAGCAGAGATCTTGGGACTAGCAGCTACGAGCAGTACTTC	CATSRDLGTSSYEQYF
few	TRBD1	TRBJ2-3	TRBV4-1	TGCGCCAGCAGCCAAGAAAGGGTGCCGGGACAGGGAAGTTCGTATGCAGATACGCAGTATTTT	CASSQERVPGQGSSYADTQYF
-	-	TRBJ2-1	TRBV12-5	TGTGCTAGTGGTTTGGTAGAGGGCGCGAACCTCAATGAGCAGTTCTTC	CASGLVEGANLNEQFF
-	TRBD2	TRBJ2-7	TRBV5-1	TGCGCCAGCAGCCTTAGCGGGGCTTCCTACGAGCAGTACTTC	CASSLSGASYEQYF